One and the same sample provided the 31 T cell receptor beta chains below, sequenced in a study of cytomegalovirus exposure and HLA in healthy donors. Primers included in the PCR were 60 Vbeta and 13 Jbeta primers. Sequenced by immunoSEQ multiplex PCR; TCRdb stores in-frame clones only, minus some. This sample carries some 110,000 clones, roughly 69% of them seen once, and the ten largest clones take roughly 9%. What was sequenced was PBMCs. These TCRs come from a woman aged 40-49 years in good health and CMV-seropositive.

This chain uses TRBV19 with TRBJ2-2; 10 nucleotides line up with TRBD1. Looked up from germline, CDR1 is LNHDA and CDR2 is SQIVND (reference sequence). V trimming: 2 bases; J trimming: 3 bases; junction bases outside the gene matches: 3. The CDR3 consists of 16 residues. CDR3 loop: CASSIRDRGYTGELFF. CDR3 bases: TGTGCCAGTAGTATACGGGACAGGGGATACACCGGGGAGCTGTTTTTT.

The CDR3 here is CASSLGGGAETQYF. The CDR3 coding sequence is TGCGCCAGCAGCTTAGGCGGGGGCGCGGAGACCCAGTACTTC. V gene TRBV5-1 combines with J gene TRBJ2-5; D is perhaps TRBD2 (7 bases). The ends were cut back, 2 bases at V and 5 bases at J, with 13 bases in the middle. From germline, CDR1 is SGHRS and CDR2 YFSETQ. The CDR3 runs 14 residues.

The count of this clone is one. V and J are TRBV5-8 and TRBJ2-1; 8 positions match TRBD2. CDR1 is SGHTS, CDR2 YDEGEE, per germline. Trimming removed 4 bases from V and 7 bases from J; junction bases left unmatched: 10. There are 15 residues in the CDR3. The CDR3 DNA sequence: TGTGCCAGCAGCCGGGGACTAGTAAAGGGGAATGAGCAGTTCTTC. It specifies CASSRGLVKGNEQFF.

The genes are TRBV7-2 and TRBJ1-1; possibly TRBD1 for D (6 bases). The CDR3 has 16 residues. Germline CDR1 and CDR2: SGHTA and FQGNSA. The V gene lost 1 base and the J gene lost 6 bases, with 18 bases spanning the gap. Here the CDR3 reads CASSLVGGGTQAEAFF. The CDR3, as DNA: TGTGCCAGCAGCTTAGTGGGAGGGGGGACACAGGCTGAAGCTTTCTTT.

The DNA for the CDR3 is TGTGCCAGCGAACGAGGGACAGCAGGCGGGGAGCTGTTTTTT. Residues: CASERGTAGGELFF. The rearrangement uses TRBV19 and TRBJ2-2; 7 bases align to TRBD1. Germline trimming cut 9 bases from V and 7 bases from J; bases unmatched to any gene: 11. The CDR3 contains 14 residues. Germline V lookup: CDR1 LNHDA, CDR2 SQIVND (reference sequence). Full variable domain (remainder filled in from reference TRBV19 and TRBJ2-2): DGGITQSPKYLFRKEGQNVTLSCEQNLNHDAMYWYRQDPGQGLRLIYYSQIVNDFQKGDIAEGYSVSREKKESFPLTVTSAQKNPTAFYLCASERGTAGGELFFGEGSRLTVL.

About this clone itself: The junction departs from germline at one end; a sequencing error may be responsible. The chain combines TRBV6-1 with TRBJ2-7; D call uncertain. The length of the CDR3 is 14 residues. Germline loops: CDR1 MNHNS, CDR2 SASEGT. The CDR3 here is CGSHWSGLSYEQYF. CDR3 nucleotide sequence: TGTGGCAGCCACTGGTCAGGCCTTTCCTACGAGCAGTACTTC.

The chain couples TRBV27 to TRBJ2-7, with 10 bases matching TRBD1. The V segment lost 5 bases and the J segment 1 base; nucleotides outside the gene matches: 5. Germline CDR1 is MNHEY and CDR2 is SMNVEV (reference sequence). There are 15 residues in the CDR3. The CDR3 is CASSLGTGASYEQYF. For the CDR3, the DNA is TGTGCCAGCAGTCTAGGGACAGGGGCATCCTACGAGCAGTACTTC.

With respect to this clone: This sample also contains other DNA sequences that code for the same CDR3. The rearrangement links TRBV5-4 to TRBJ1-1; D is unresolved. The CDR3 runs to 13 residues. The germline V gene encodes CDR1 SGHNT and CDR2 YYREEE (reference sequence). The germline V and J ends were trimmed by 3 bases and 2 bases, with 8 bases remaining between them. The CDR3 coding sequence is TGTGCCAGCAGCTCAGGACTTAACACTGAAGCTTTCTTT. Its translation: CASSSGLNTEAFF. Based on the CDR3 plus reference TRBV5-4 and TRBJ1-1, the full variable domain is ETGVTQSPTHLIKTRGQQVTLRCSSQSGHNTVSWYQQALGQGPQFIFQYYREEENGRGNFPPRFSGLQFPNYSSELNVNALELDDSALYLCASSSGLNTEAFFGQGTRLTVV.

The CDR3 here is CASSLAGGQPQHF. CDR3 bases: TGTGCCAGCAGCTTGGCCGGGGGTCAGCCCCAGCATTTT. The chain has TRBV5-6 and TRBJ1-5; possibly TRBD1 for D (5 bases). V shed 0 bases and J shed 6 bases, with 7 bases lying between them. Germline values: CDR1 SGHDT, CDR2 YYEEEE. The CDR3 covers 13 residues.

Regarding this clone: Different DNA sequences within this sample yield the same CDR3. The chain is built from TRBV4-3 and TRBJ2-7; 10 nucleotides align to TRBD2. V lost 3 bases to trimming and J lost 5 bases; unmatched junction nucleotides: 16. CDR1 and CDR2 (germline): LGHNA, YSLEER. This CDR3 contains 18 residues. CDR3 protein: CASSQDLASGSRNDEQYF. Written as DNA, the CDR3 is TGCGCCAGCAGCCAGGATCTGGCTAGCGGGAGTAGAAATGACGAGCAGTACTTC.

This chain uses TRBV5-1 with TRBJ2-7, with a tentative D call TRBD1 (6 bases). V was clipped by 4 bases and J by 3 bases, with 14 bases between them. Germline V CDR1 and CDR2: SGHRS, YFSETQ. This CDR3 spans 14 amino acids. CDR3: CASSQGWGLYEQYF. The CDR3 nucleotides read TGCGCCAGCAGCCAGGGGTGGGGGCTCTACGAGCAGTACTTC.

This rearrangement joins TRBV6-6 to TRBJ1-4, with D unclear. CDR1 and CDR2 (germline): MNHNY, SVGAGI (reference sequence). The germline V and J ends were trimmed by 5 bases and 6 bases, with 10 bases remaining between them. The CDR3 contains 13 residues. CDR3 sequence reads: CASSPEVYEKLFF. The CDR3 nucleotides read TGTGCCAGCAGTCCCGAGGTTTATGAAAAACTGTTTTTT.

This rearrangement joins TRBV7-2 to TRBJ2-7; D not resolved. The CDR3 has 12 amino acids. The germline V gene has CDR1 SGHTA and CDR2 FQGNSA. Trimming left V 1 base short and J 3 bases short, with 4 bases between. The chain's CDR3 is CASSLVRYEQYF. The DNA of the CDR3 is TGTGCCAGCAGCTTAGTCCGCTACGAGCAGTACTTC. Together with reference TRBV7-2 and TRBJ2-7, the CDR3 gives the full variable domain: GAGVSQSPSNKVTEKGKDVELRCDPISGHTALYWYRQSLGQGLEFLIYFQGNSAPDKSGLPSDRFSAERTGGSVSTLTIQRTQQEDSAVYLCASSLVRYEQYFGPGTRLTVT.

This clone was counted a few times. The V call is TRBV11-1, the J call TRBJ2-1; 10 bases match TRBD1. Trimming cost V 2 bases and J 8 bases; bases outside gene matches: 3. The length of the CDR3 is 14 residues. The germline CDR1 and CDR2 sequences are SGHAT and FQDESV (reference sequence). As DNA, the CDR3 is TGTGCCAGCAGCTTAAGGGACAGGGGACATGAGCAGTTCTTC. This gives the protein CASSLRDRGHEQFF.

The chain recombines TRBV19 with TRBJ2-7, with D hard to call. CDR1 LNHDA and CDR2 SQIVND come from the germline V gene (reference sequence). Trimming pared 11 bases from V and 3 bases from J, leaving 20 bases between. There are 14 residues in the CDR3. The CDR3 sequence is CAYWRLGIYYEQYF. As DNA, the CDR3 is TGTGCCTACTGGCGGCTAGGCATTTACTACGAGCAGTACTTC.

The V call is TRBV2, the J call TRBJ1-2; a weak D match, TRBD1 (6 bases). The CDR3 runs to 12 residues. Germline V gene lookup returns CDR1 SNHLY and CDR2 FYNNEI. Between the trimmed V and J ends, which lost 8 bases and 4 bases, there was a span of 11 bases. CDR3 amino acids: CASAGAAYGYTF. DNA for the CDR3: TGTGCCAGCGCAGGGGCGGCCTATGGCTACACCTTC. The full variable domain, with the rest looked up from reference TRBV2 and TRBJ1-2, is EPEVTQTPSHQVTQMGQEVILRCVPISNHLYFYWYRQILGQKVEFLVSFYNNEISEKSEIFDDQFSVERPDGSNFTLKIRSTKLEDSAMYFCASAGAAYGYTFGSGTRLTVV.

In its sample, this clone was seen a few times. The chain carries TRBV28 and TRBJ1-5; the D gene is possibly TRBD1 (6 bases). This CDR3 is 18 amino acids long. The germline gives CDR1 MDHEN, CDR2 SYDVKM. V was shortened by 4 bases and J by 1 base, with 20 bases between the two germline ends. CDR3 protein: CASSYITLGGGSNQPQHF. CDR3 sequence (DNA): TGTGCCAGCAGTTACATCACACTGGGGGGGGGCAGCAATCAGCCCCAGCATTTT.

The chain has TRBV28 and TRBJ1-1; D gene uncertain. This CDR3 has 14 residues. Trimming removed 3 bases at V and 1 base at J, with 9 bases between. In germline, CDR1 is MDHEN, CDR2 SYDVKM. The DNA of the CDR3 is TGTGCCAGCAGTTTTCGACACCCGAACACTGAAGCTTTCTTT. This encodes CASSFRHPNTEAFF.

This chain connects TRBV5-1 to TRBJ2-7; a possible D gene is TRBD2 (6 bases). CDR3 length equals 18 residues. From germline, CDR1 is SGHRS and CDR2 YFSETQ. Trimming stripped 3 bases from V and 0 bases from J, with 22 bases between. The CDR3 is CASSSRSSGNRDSYEQYF. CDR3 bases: TGCGCCAGCAGCTCTCGGAGTAGCGGTAATAGAGACTCCTACGAGCAGTACTTC.

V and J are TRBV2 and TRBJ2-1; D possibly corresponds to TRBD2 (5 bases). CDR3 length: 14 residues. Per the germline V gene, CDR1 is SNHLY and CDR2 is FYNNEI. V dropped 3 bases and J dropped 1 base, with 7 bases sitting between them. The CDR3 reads CASSDSGSYNEQFF. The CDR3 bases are TGTGCCAGCAGTGACTCGGGATCCTACAATGAGCAGTTCTTC.

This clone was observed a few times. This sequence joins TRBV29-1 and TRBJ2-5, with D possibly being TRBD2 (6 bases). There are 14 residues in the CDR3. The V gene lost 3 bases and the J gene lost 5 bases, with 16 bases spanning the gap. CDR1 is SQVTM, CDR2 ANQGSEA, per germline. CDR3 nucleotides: TGCAGCGTTGAGGAGGGTCTTCGACTGGAGACCCAGTACTTC. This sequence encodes CSVEEGLRLETQYF. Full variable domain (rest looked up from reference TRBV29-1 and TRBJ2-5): SAVISQKPSRDICQRGTSLTIQCQVDSQVTMMFWYRQQPGQSLTLIATANQGSEATYESGFVIDKFPISRPNLTFSTLTVSNMSPEDSSIYLCSVEEGLRLETQYFGPGTRLLVL.

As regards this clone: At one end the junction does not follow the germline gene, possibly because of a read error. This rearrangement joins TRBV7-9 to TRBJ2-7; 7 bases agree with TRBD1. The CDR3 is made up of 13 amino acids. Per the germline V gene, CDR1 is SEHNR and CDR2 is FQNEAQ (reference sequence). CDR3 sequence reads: CASSSEQGTLRTF. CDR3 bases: TGTGCCAGCAGCTCGGAACAGGGGACACTCAGAACCTTC.

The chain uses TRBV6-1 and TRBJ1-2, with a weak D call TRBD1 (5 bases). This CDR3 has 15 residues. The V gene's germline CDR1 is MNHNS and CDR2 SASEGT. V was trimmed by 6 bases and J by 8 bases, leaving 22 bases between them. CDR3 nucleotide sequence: TGTGCCAGCAGGACTGGCGGGACTGCAGGCTTCGGCTACACCTTC. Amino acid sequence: CASRTGGTAGFGYTF.

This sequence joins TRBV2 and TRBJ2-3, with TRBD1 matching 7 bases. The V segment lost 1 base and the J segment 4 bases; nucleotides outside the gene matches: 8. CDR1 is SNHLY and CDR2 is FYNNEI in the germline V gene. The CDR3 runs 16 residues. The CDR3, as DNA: TGTGCCAGCAGTGAAGATGGGACAGTTGATGCAGATACGCAGTATTTT. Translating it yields CASSEDGTVDADTQYF.

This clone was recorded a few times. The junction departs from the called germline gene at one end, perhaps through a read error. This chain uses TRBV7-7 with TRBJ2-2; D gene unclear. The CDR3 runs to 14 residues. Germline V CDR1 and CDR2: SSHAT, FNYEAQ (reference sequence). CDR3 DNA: TGTGCTAGCAGCTTAGAACGAGGAACCGGGGAGCTGTTTTTT. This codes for CASSLERGTGELFF.

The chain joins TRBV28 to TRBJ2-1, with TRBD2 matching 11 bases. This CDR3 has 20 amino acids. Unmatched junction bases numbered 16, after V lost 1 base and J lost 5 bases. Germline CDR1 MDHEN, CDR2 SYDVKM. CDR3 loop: CASSLFFEQQGLAADNEQFF. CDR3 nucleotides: TGTGCCAGCAGTTTATTCTTCGAGCAACAGGGACTAGCGGCAGACAATGAGCAGTTCTTC.

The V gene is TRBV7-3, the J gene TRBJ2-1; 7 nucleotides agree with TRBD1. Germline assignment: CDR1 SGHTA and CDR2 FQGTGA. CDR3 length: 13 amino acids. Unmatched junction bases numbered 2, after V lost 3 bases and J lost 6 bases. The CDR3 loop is CASSFRDSNEQFF. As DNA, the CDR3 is TGTGCCAGCAGCTTCCGGGACAGCAATGAGCAGTTCTTC.

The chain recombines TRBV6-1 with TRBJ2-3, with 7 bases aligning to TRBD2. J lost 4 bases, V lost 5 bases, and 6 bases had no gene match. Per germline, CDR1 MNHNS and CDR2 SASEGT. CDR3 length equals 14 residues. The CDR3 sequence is CASSRAGNADTQYF. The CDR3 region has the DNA TGTGCCAGCAGTCGAGCGGGAAATGCAGATACGCAGTATTTT.

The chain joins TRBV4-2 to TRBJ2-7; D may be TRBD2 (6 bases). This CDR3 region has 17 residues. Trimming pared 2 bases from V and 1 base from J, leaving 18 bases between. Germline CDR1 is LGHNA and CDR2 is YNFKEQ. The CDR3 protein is CASSQNFQGLGSYEQYF. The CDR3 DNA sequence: TGTGCCAGCAGCCAAAATTTTCAGGGACTGGGGTCCTACGAGCAGTACTTC.

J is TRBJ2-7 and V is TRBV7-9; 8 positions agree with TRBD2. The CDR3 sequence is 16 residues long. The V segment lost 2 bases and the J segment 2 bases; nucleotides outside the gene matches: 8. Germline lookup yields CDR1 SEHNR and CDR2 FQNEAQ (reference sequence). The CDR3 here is CASSLSGSGIPYEQYF. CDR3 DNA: TGTGCCAGCAGCTTATCTGGTAGCGGGATCCCCTACGAGCAGTACTTC.

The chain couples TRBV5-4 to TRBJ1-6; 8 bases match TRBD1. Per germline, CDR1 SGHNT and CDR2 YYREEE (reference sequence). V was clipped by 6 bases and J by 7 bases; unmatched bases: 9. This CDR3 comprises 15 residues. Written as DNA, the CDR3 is TGTGCCAGCACCTTAGGACAGGGCCAAAATTCACCCCTCCACTTT. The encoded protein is CASTLGQGQNSPLHF.